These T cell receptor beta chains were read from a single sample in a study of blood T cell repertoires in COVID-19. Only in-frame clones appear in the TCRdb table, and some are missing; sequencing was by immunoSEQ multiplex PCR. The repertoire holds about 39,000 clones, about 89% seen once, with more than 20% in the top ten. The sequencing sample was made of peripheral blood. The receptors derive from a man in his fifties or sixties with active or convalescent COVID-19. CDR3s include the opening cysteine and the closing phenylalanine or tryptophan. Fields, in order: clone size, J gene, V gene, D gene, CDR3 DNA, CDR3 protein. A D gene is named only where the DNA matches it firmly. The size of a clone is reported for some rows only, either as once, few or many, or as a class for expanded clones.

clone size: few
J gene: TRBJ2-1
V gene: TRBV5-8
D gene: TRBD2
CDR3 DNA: TGTGCCAGCAGCCTCACTAGCGGAGGGCAGTTCTTC
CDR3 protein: CASSLTSGGQFF

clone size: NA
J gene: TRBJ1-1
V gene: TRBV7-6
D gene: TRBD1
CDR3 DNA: TGTGCCAGCAGTCGGGACAGGGATACTGAAGCTTTCTTT
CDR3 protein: CASSRDRDTEAFF

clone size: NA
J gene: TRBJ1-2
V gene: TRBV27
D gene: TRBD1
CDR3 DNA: TGTGCCAGCAGTTTATCGATAAGTGGGACAGGGGTTAAGGGCTACACCTTC
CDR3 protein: CASSLSISGTGVKGYTF

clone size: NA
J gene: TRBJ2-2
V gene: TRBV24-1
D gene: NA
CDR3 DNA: TGTGCCACCAGTGATTCTTTAGGGGGGAGGGCGAACACCGGGGAGCTGTTTTTT
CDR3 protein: CATSDSLGGRANTGELFF

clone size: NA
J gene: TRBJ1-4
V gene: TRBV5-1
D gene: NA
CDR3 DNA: TGCGCCAGCAGCTTGGGCGGGGGAGAGGAAAAACTGTTTTTT
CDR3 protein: CASSLGGGEEKLFF

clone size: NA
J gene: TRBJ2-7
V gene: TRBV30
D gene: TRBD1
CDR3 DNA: TGTGCCTGGAGTGAAGGGGGCACGTCCTACGAGCAGTACTTC
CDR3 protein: CAWSEGGTSYEQYF

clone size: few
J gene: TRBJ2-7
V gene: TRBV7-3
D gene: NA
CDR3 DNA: TGTGCCAGCAGCCCAGGGGACACCATGACCTACGAGCAGTACTTC
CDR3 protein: CASSPGDTMTYEQYF

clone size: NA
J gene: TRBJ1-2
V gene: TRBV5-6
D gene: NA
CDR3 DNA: TGTGCCAGCAGCCAACCCGACAGACCCTATGGCTACACCTTC
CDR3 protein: CASSQPDRPYGYTF

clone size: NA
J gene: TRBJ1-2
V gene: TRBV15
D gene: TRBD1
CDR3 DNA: TGTGCCACCAGCAGGGGGGACAGTCCGAGTAACTATGGCTACACCTTC
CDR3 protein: CATSRGDSPSNYGYTF

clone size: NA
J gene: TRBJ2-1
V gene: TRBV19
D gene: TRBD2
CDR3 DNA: TGTGCCAGTAGTATAGAGTCCGGGAGGGCCTTTCAGAATGAGCAGTTCTTC
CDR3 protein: CASSIESGRAFQNEQFF

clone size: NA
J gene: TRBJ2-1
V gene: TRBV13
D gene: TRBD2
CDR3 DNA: TGTGCCAGCAGCTTAGAGGGCACTTTTCCACTAGCGGGGGGGCTTAATGAGCAGTTCTTC
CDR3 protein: CASSLEGTFPLAGGLNEQFF

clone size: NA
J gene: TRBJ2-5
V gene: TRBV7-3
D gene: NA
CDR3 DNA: TGTGCCAGCAGCTCCGAGGGTCGCTCTGCGGGGCCCCAGTACTTC
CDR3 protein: CASSSEGRSAGPQYF

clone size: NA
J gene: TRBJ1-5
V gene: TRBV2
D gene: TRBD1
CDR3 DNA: TGTGCCAGCAGCACAGGGGTTGGGTATAGCAATCAGCCCCAGCATTTT
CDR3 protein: CASSTGVGYSNQPQHF

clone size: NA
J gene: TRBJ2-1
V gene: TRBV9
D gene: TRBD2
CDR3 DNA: TGTGCCAGCAGCCCAGGACTAGCGGGAGGGCCCCAGTTCTTC
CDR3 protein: CASSPGLAGGPQFF

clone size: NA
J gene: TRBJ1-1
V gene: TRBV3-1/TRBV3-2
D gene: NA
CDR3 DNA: TGTGCCAGCAGCTTTCTCCAGGGCACTGAAGCTTTCTTT
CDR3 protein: CASSFLQGTEAFF

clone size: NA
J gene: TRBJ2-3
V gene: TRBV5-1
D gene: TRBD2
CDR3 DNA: TGCGCCAGCATCCCAAGCGGGGGGGCGACAGATACGCAGTATTTT
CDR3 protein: CASIPSGGATDTQYF

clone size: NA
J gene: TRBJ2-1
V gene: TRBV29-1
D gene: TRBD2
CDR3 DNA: TGCAGCGTCGTTCCGGGAGGGGATTCCTACAATGAGCAGTTCTTC
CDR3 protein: CSVVPGGDSYNEQFF

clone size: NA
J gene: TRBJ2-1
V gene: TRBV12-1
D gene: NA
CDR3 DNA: TGTGCCAGCACCCTCCGTCTAGCGGCCGTCGACAATGAGCAGTTCTTC
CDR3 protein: CASTLRLAAVDNEQFF

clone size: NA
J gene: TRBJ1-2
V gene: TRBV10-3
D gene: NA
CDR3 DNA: TGTGCCATCAGTGAGTCGACAGTGGCTAACTATGGCTACACCTTC
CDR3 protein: CAISESTVANYGYTF

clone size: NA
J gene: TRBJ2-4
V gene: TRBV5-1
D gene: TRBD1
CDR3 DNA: TGCGCCAGCAGCGGGACAGGGACCAAAAACATTCAGTACTTC
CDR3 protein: CASSGTGTKNIQYF

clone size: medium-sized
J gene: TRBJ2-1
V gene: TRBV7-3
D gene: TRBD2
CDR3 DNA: TGTGCCAGCAGCTTAACGTTGCTAGCGGGGGGGCAGAATGAGCAGTTCTTC
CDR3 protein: CASSLTLLAGGQNEQFF

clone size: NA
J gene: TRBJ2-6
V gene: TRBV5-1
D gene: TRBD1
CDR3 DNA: TGCGCCAGCAGCCCCGGACGGGACAGGGCCTCTACTGGGGCCAACGTCCTGACTTTC
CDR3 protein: CASSPGRDRASTGANVLTF

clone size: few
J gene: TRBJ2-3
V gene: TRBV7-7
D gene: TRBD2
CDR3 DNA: TGTGCCAGCAGCTTAGGTCGCGGGAGTAGGACAGATACGCAGTATTTT
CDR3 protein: CASSLGRGSRTDTQYF

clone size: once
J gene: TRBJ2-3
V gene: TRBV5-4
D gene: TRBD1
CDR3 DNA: TGTGCCAGCAGTCCGGGACAGGACATAGATACGCAGTATTTT
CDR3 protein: CASSPGQDIDTQYF

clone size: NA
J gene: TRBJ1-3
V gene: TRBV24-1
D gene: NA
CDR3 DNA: TGTGCCACCAGTGAGTCAGAGCGCTCTGGAAACACCATATATTTT
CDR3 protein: CATSESERSGNTIYF

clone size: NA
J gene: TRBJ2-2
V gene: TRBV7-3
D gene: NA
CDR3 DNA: TGTGCCAGCAGCTTACAGGGTACCGTCACCGGGGAGCTGTTTTTT
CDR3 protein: CASSLQGTVTGELFF

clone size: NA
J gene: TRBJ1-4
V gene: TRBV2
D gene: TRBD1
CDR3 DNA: TGTGCCAGCAGTCGCACGGGCACAGGGGACGAAAAACTGTTTTTT
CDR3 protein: CASSRTGTGDEKLFF

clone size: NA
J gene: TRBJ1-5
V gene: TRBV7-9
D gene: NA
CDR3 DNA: TGTGCCAGCAGCCTGGGGGACATTGGCAATCAGCCCCAGCATTTT
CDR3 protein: CASSLGDIGNQPQHF

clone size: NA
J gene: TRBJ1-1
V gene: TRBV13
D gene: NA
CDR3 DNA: TGTGCCAGCAGCTTTGCTCGCGGCACTGAAGCTTTCTTT
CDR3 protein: CASSFARGTEAFF